The source of this T cell receptor (beta chain) is a study of low-dose radiotherapy and immunotherapy resistance in tumors. Across the study: Across 26 weeks, 13 Gy in total went to Cohort 2, delivered as 1 Gy per fraction every two weeks. Patients' oral aspirin dose was 300 mg daily across four cycles from cycle 1 day 1.

This clonotype was seen just once. Primers used for first-strand cDNA, a TRAV- and TRBV-specific set, covered both alpha and beta chains. A roughly 19-cycle PCR with a constant-region primer and V-primer adapter amplified TCRs. TCRdb reanalysed the reads using MiXCR and keeps one entry per CDR3 protein. Seen here are 60,000 to 90,000 distinct CDR3 sequences, about a third observed once, and the top ten hold more than 9.5%. Noted time point: before trial treatment. The donors' regimen was nivolumab, ipilimumab, aspirin, low-dose cyclophosphamide and low-dose radiotherapy. CDR3 length: 15 residues. Deletions cut 7 bases from V and 2 bases from J, with 14 bases between. CDR1 and CDR2 (germline): ENHRY, SYGVKD.

The source is a female donor with ovarian cancer. The chain recombines TRBV10-3 with TRBJ2-2; D gene unclear. Sequencing was performed on PBMCs, taken before treatment. The CDR3 region is CAITLSAGNTGELFF. The CDR3 region has the DNA TGTGCCATCACCCTCTCTGCCGGTAACACCGGGGAGCTGTTTTTT.